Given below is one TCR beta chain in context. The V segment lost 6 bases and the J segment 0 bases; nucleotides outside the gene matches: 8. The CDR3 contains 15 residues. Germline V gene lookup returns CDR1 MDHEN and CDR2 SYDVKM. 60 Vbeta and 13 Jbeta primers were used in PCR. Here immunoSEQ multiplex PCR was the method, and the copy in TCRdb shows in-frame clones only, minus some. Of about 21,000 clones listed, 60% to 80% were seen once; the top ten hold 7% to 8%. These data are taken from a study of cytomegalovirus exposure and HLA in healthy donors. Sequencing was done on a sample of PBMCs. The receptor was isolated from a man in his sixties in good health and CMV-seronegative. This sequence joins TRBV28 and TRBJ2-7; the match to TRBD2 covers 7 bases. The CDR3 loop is CASSPLGGNSYEQYF. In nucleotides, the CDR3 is TGTGCCAGCAGCCCCCTGGGGGGGAACTCCTACGAGCAGTACTTC.